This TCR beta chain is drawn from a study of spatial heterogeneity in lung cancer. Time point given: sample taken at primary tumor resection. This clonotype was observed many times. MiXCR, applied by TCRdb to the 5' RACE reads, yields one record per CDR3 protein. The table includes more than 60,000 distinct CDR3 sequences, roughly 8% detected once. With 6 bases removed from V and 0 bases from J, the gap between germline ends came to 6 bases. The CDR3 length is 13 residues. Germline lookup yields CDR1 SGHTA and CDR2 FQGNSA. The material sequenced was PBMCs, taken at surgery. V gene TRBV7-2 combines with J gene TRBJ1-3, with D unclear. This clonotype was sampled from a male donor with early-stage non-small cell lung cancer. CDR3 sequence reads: CASRRSSGNTIYF. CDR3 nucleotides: TGTGCCAGCAGGAGGAGCTCTGGAAACACCATATATTTT.